The present T cell receptor beta chain was sequenced within a study of T cell responses to AZD1222 COVID-19 vaccine. Findings and limits, study-wide: Spike-specific TCR depth and breadth grew after two AZD1222 doses. There were vaccine-associated CD4 TCRs across spike, dominant at 160-218 and 743-854.

About this clone itself: What it binds is unknown.

Libraries were prepared by immunoSEQ multiplex PCR; TCRdb keeps only in-frame clonotypes and omits some of them. The sample lists around 130,000 clones, around 89% occurring once. The sequencing used peripheral blood, collected on day 0 of AZD1222 vaccination. The sequence was collected from an adult in good health.

The CDR3 DNA follows: TGCGCCAGCAGCTTGTTGGACCAAGAGACCCAGTACTTC. As protein: CASSLLDQETQYF. This rearrangement joins TRBV5-1 to TRBJ2-5, with no clear D. Between the trimmed V and J ends, which lost 1 base and 0 bases, there was a span of 4 bases. This CDR3 comprises 13 residues. Per the germline V gene, CDR1 is SGHRS and CDR2 is YFSETQ.